The 21 T cell receptor beta chains in this list originate from one sample, sequenced in a study of regulatory T cells in long-lasting Graves disease. Time point of the sample: newly diagnosed GD, antithyroid drugs for less than 3 months. With RNA extracted from PBMCs as input, the TCR library was made. Construction of the TCR beta libraries employed iRepertoire HTBI primers in conjunction with Arm-PCR of CDR3 regions. MiXCR, applied by TCRdb to the multiplex PCR reads, yields one record per CDR3 protein. The repertoire holds roughly 440,000 distinct CDR3 sequences, around 17% seen once, with 23% in the top ten. These data were also filed under a second study, of T cells in Graves' hyperthyroidism and ophthalmopathy.

The source was peripheral blood mononuclear cells (PBMCs), collected at new diagnosis, from a patient treated with antithyroid drugs. These TCRs come from a woman under 30 with Graves disease.

This clonotype was counted many times. V and J are TRBV20-1 and TRBJ2-1; the match to TRBD2 covers 10 bases. The V gene's germline CDR1 is DFQATT and CDR2 SNEGSKA (reference sequence). Germline trimming cut 5 bases from V and 6 bases from J; bases unmatched to any gene: 4. This CDR3 comprises 13 residues. This CDR3 is CSAASGSLNEQFF. CDR3 bases: TGCAGTGCTGCTAGCGGGAGCCTCAATGAGCAGTTCTTC.

This clonotype was seen many times. V gene TRBV7-9 combines with J gene TRBJ2-3; possible D gene TRBD2, 6 bases. V dropped 0 bases and J dropped 5 bases, with 6 bases sitting between them. Germline values: CDR1 SEHNR, CDR2 FQNEAQ (reference sequence). The CDR3 sequence is 13 residues long. The DNA for the CDR3 is TGTGCCAGCAGCTTAGCGGGAGGAGATACGCAGTATTTT. It is translated as CASSLAGGDTQYF.

This clonotype was counted ten times or more. The V and J genes are TRBV5-6 and TRBJ2-3; D perhaps matches TRBD2 (5 bases). V gave up 3 bases and J gave up 13 bases, with 21 bases separating them. Germline assignment: CDR1 SGHDT and CDR2 YYEEEE. This CDR3 has 14 amino acids. The CDR3 bases are TGTGCCAGCAGCTCGCCACATCGGGATTCGGCGGAGTATTTT. Translation: CASSSPHRDSAEYF.

Details on this clonotype: The CDR3 end shows no conserved phenylalanine or tryptophan, and so a read error is likely. The genes are TRBV6-1 and TRBJ2-5; D may be TRBD2 (5 bases). The CDR3 is made up of 14 amino acids. Germline V gives CDR1 MNHNS, CDR2 SASEGT. Trimming removed 6 bases at V and 2 bases at J, with 13 bases between. The CDR3 is CASRRPGSQETQYS. The CDR3 nucleotides read TGTGCCAGCAGACGACCGGGATCGCAAGAGACCCAGTACTCC.

Comment on this clonotype: A much larger clone sits a single nucleotide away, making a read error possible. This chain links TRBV6-2 or TRBV6-3 with TRBJ2-1; the match to TRBD2 covers 13 bases. J lost 10 bases, V lost 4 bases, and 13 bases had no gene match. The CDR3 covers 17 residues. Per the germline V gene, CDR1 is MNHEY and CDR2 is SVGEGT. Written as DNA, the CDR3 is TGTGCCAGCAGTTTACCCCGACTAGCGGGAGGAATCTACGAGCAGTTCTTC. It is translated as CASSLPRLAGGIYEQFF.

The chain combines TRBV4-1 with TRBJ2-2, with 8 bases that match TRBD2. The germline CDR1 and CDR2 sequences are MGHRA and YSYEKL. The CDR3 has 17 amino acids. V dropped 5 bases and J dropped 6; count of bases not matched to a gene: 14. The CDR3 region has the DNA TGCGCCAGCAGCACCTATTCCGGGACTAGGGATCCCGGGGAGCTGTTTTTT. As protein: CASSTYSGTRDPGELFF.

The V and J genes are TRBV5-1 and TRBJ2-2; the match to TRBD1 covers 10 bases. Germline assignment: CDR1 SGHRS and CDR2 YFSETQ. CDR3 length: 15 amino acids. Trimming cost V 2 bases and J 7 bases; bases outside gene matches: 5. The CDR3 protein is CASSFRQGAGGELFF. The CDR3 nucleotides are TGCGCCAGCAGCTTTAGACAGGGGGCCGGCGGGGAGCTGTTTTTT.

The CDR3 spells CASSLEAAGGLAAYEQYF. The CDR3 nucleotides are TGTGCCAGCAGCTTAGAAGCTGCCGGAGGACTAGCGGCCTACGAGCAGTACTTC. J is TRBJ2-7 and V is TRBV7-6, with TRBD2 matching 10 bases. The V segment lost 1 base and the J segment 2 bases; nucleotides outside the gene matches: 11. The CDR3 has 18 residues. Germline loops: CDR1 SGHVS, CDR2 FNYEAQ.

This clonotype occurred many times. V and J are TRBV20-1 and TRBJ2-3; perhaps D is TRBD1 or TRBD2 (5 bases each). There are 14 residues in the CDR3. The V end was cut by 5 bases, the J end by 6 bases, with 18 bases between. Germline-derived CDR1 and CDR2 are DFQATT and SNEGSKA (reference sequence). The CDR3 spells CSAPLASRDDTQYF. The CDR3 nucleotides are TGCAGTGCTCCCTTAGCGTCCCGGGACGATACGCAGTATTTT.

This clonotype was counted at least ten times. CDR3 protein: CSANPEADNEQFF. The CDR3 region has the DNA TGCAGTGCAAATCCAGAGGCCGACAATGAGCAGTTCTTC. The rearrangement uses TRBV20-1 and TRBJ2-1; D is unresolved. This CDR3 is 13 amino acids long. Germline values: CDR1 DFQATT, CDR2 SNEGSKA (reference sequence). Trimming took 6 bases from V and 5 from J, leaving 14 bases between them.

This clonotype came up many times. This chain uses TRBV12-3 or TRBV12-4 with TRBJ2-1; D gene uncertain. The CDR3 covers 13 residues. The ends were cut back, 6 bases at V and 6 bases at J, with 12 bases in the middle. CDR3 sequence: CASSRDPANEQFF. Written as DNA, the CDR3 is TGTGCCAGCAGCCGTGATCCTGCCAATGAGCAGTTCTTC.

This clonotype has ten or more counts. For the CDR3, the DNA is TGTGCCAGCAGTGACATCTATGGCTACACCTTC. Its translation is CASSDIYGYTF. The chain links TRBV12-3 or TRBV12-4 to TRBJ1-2, with D uncertain. Trimming cost V 5 bases and J 4 bases, with 5 bases left between them. CDR3 length: 11 amino acids.

This clonotype was seen ten or more times. This sequence joins TRBV6-1 and TRBJ1-2; D unresolved. The germline gives CDR1 MNHNS, CDR2 SASEGT. The CDR3 has 15 amino acids. V was cut by 5 bases and J by 8 bases, with 21 bases left in between. The DNA of the CDR3 is TGTGCCAGCAGTCCTTGGACGGGAGGATTGGAAGGCTACACCTTC. This encodes CASSPWTGGLEGYTF.

Many counts were recorded for this clonotype. The rearrangement links TRBV7-3 to TRBJ2-1; 8 nucleotides line up with TRBD2. Losses at the gene ends were 5 bases for V and 9 bases for J; bases not matched to a gene: 12. Germline CDR1 and CDR2: SGHTA and FQGTGA. The CDR3 contains 15 residues. The CDR3 spells CASSTELAERGEQFF. As DNA, the CDR3 is TGTGCCAGCAGCACGGAACTAGCGGAGAGGGGTGAGCAGTTCTTC. The full variable domain, rest sourced from reference TRBV7-3 and TRBJ2-1, is GAGVSQTPSNKVTEKGKYVELRCDPISGHTALYWYRQSLGQGPEFLIYFQGTGAADDSGLPNDRFFAVRPEGSVSTLKIQRTERGDSAVYLCASSTELAERGEQFFGPGTRLTVL.

This clonotype was recorded a few times. The rearrangement links TRBV28 to TRBJ1-6; D uncertain. From germline, CDR1 is MDHEN and CDR2 SYDVKM. The CDR3 loop spans 15 amino acids. V lost 6 bases and J lost 9, with 18 bases in between. The CDR3 is CASRMSPVPGSPLHF. The CDR3 nucleotides are TGTGCCAGCAGAATGTCGCCGGTCCCGGGTTCACCCCTCCACTTT.

J is TRBJ1-2 and V is TRBV6-5; 8 nucleotides align to TRBD1. Germline CDR1 MNHEY, CDR2 SVGAGI. The CDR3 spans 17 residues. V shed 4 bases and J 2 bases; nucleotides not matched to a gene: 12. The CDR3 bases are TGTGCCAGCAGTTCCGGACAGGGAAAAATTGGGAACTATGGCTACACCTTC. Translating it yields CASSSGQGKIGNYGYTF.

The rearrangement joins TRBV20-1 to TRBJ2-1, with TRBD2 identical over 12 bases. The CDR3 is 14 amino acids. With 3 bases clipped from V and 5 bases from J, the junction kept 2 bases outside the gene matches. Germline CDR1 is DFQATT and CDR2 is SNEGSKA (reference sequence). Here the CDR3 DNA reads TGCAGTGCTAGGGGACTAGCGGGCAACAATGAGCAGTTCTTC. Protein product: CSARGLAGNNEQFF.

The rearrangement joins TRBV30 to TRBJ1-1; the D gene is possibly TRBD1 (6 bases). The CDR3 is 16 amino acids. The V and J ends lost 5 bases and 3 bases respectively, with 22 bases between them. CDR1 is GTSNPN, CDR2 SVGIG, per germline (reference sequence). CDR3 DNA sequence: TGTGCCTGGGCAAAAACGACAGGCCTCCGGGACACTGAAGCTTTCTTT. This gives the protein CAWAKTTGLRDTEAFF.

This clonotype has only one observation. This sequence joins TRBV28 and TRBJ1-5, with 9 bases fitting TRBD1. The junction had 16 bases not matched to a gene; V was cut back by 6 bases and J by 7 bases. The germline V gene encodes CDR1 MDHEN and CDR2 SYDVKM. The CDR3 runs to 17 residues. CDR3 sequence (DNA): TGTGCCAGCAGAAACTGGGCGGGGACAGGGATTAGGCAGCCCCAGCATTTT. Protein sequence: CASRNWAGTGIRQPQHF.

This clonotype has at least ten counts. The chain joins TRBV9 to TRBJ1-4, with TRBD1 matching over 8 bases. Trimming took 2 bases from V and 6 from J; bases not matched to a gene: 6. Germline loops: CDR1 SGDLS, CDR2 YYNGEE. The CDR3 has 15 amino acids. The CDR3 is CASSVSQGADEKLFF. The CDR3 nucleotides are TGTGCCAGCAGCGTTAGCCAGGGGGCGGATGAAAAACTGTTTTTT.

This clonotype was counted at least ten times. The chain has TRBV28 and TRBJ2-7; tentative D call: TRBD1 (5 bases). Deletions cut 8 bases from V and 0 bases from J, with 14 bases between. The CDR3 is made up of 14 amino acids. Germline V gene sequence: CDR1 MDHEN, CDR2 SYDVKM. The CDR3 DNA reads as TGTGCCAGCGCCCTAGGGGTCCCCTCCTACGAGCAGTACTTC. Translating gives CASALGVPSYEQYF.